Listed here are 9 T cell receptor beta chains from one sample, sequenced in a study of blood T cells in healthy people across ages. Through a sample-barcoded 5' primer and a J-beta primer mix, a second PCR was run for about 6 to 11 cycles. One entry per CDR3 protein results from TCRdb running MiXCR on the 5' RACE reads. The sample records hundreds of thousands of distinct CDR3 sequences, 45% to 50% being singletons. Sequencing input: blood. Receptor source: a woman in her sixties in good health.

In its sample, this clonotype was seen a few times. The V gene is TRBV28, the J gene TRBJ2-3; 10 bases agree with TRBD2. There are 15 residues in the CDR3. With V trimmed by 5 bases and J by 4 bases, 6 bases remained unmatched. Germline CDR1 reads MDHEN; CDR2 reads SYDVKM. Written as DNA, the CDR3 is TGTGCCAGCAGTGAAAGCGGGAGGGCTGCAGATACGCAGTATTTT. Translation gives CASSESGRAADTQYF.

The V call is TRBV28, the J call TRBJ2-7; TRBD2 matches at 13 bases. Unmatched junction bases numbered 6, after V lost 6 bases and J lost 7 bases. There are 14 residues in the CDR3. CDR1 and CDR2 (germline): MDHEN, SYDVKM. The CDR3 DNA is TGTGCCAGCAGAACTAGCGGGAGGGCCTGGGAGCAGTACTTC. The encoded protein is CASRTSGRAWEQYF.

The rearrangement links TRBV28 to TRBJ2-7, with a possible D match to TRBD1 (6 bases). The V gene lost 3 bases and the J gene lost 4 bases, with 19 bases spanning the gap. From germline, CDR1 is MDHEN and CDR2 SYDVKM. The CDR3 is 16 amino acids. In DNA form, the CDR3 reads TGTGCCAGCAGTTTCTCAGGGGTTGCGTTTTTTTACGAGCAGTACTTC. It yields the protein CASSFSGVAFFYEQYF. Looking up the rest from reference TRBV28 and TRBJ2-7 gives the full variable domain: DVKVTQSSRYLVKRTGEKVFLECVQDMDHENMFWYRQDPGLGLRLIYFSYDVKMKEKGDIPEGYSVSREKKERFSLILESASTNQTSMYLCASSFSGVAFFYEQYFGPGTRLTVT.

J is TRBJ1-1 and V is TRBV20-1; D ambiguous. This CDR3 comprises 13 residues. Between the trimmed V and J ends, which lost 0 bases and 3 bases, there was a span of 8 bases. The V gene's germline CDR1 is DFQATT and CDR2 SNEGSKA (reference sequence). CDR3 in DNA: TGCAGTGCTAGAGAGAGTGGGTACACTGAAGCTTTCTTT. Residues: CSARESGYTEAFF.

This clonotype was counted between two and nine times. V usage is TRBV10-3 and J usage is TRBJ2-1, with D possibly being TRBD2 (5 bases). Trimming pared 4 bases from V and 9 bases from J, leaving 16 bases between. Per germline, CDR1 ENHRY and CDR2 SYGVKD. The CDR3 sequence is 14 residues long. The CDR3: CAISAVRGVGEQFF. CDR3 coding DNA: TGTGCCATCAGTGCAGTACGGGGAGTGGGTGAGCAGTTCTTC.

This clonotype has more than one count but fewer than ten. The chain uses TRBV7-9 and TRBJ2-5; D unresolved. V was trimmed by 1 base and J by 10 bases, leaving 10 bases between them. CDR3 length equals 12 residues. Germline V gene lookup returns CDR1 SEHNR and CDR2 FQNEAQ (reference sequence). As DNA, the CDR3 is TGTGCCAGCAGCTTAGACCCGAGCAGCCAGTACTTC. Translating it yields CASSLDPSSQYF.

CDR3 DNA sequence: TGTGCCAGCAGCCCTGACTACTCTGGGGCCAACGTCCTGACTTTC. Translating gives CASSPDYSGANVLTF. This chain links TRBV7-2 with TRBJ2-6, with D possibly being TRBD2 (5 bases). This CDR3 is built from 15 residues. Germline V gives CDR1 SGHTA, CDR2 FQGNSA. The V end was cut by 5 bases, the J end by 0 bases, with 8 bases between.

This clonotype was seen only a few times. In nucleotides, the CDR3 is TGTGCCAGCAGCTCCCAAGTAATTCCGCAGTATTTT. Its protein product is CASSSQVIPQYF. This chain uses TRBV11-2 with TRBJ2-3, with unresolved D. Deletions cut 4 bases from V and 10 bases from J, with 12 bases between. CDR3 length: 12 residues. Germline CDR1 and CDR2: SGHAT and FQNNGV.

The rearrangement links TRBV7-2 to TRBJ2-5, with TRBD2 as a possible D gene (5 bases). The better agreement between TRBJ2-7 and the DNA end casts doubt on the J call. Germline V gene data show CDR1 as SGHTA and CDR2 as FQGNSA. The CDR3 is made up of 15 amino acids. The CDR3 is CASSESIGYRGEQYF. The CDR3 DNA reads TGTGCCAGCAGCGAAAGCATCGGCTATCGGGGCGAGCAGTACTTC.